The rows below give T cell receptor beta chains drawn from one sample of a study of T cells in tumors after PD-1 blockade. Using immunoSEQ multiplex PCR, the repertoire was profiled, and TCRdb retains in-frame clones only, with some absent. In the table there are over 60,000 clones, around 67% of which are singletons. The sequenced sample was PBMCs, obtained after anti-PD-1 treatment. The receptor source for this set is a human donor with basal cell carcinoma. Each CDR3 is given with its conserved first and last residue. A D gene is named only where the DNA matches it firmly. Rows give clone size only sometimes, using once, few, many, or a class for an expanded clone.

v_call,clone_size,j_call,cdr3_length,d_call,cdr3_aa,cdr3_nt
TRBV5-4,-,TRBJ2-7,17,TRBD1,CASSSGTGARVGGEQYF,TGTGCCAGCAGCTCCGGGACAGGGGCCCGTGTTGGTGGCGAGCAGTACTTC
TRBV5-1,-,TRBJ1-1,14,-,CASSPRTGNTEAFF,TGCGCCAGCAGCCCCCGGACGGGGAACACTGAAGCTTTCTTT
TRBV7-8,-,TRBJ1-5,14,-,CASSSWDNNQPQHF,TGTGCCAGCAGCTCGTGGGACAACAATCAGCCCCAGCATTTT
TRBV2,few,TRBJ2-2,14,-,CASSEAGRGGELFF,TGTGCCAGCAGTGAAGCAGGGCGGGGCGGGGAGCTGTTTTTT
TRBV6-5,few,TRBJ2-7,15,TRBD2,CASTQARGLAYEQYF,TGTGCCAGCACCCAGGCCAGGGGACTAGCCTACGAGCAGTACTTC
TRBV7-8,-,TRBJ2-2,15,TRBD1,CASTNGRGQAGELFF,TGTGCCAGCACGAACGGCAGGGGGCAGGCCGGGGAGCTGTTTTTT
TRBV6-4,-,TRBJ1-1,15,TRBD1,CASSENRGVNTEAFF,TGTGCCAGCAGTGAAAACAGGGGGGTGAACACTGAAGCTTTCTTT
TRBV12-3/TRBV12-4,-,TRBJ1-6,12,-,CASSRGNSPLHF,TGTGCCAGCAGTCGTGGGAATTCACCCCTCCACTTT
TRBV5-1,-,TRBJ2-1,14,-,CASSLEGPGNEQFF,TGCGCCAGCAGCTTGGAGGGACCAGGGAATGAGCAGTTCTTC
TRBV19,-,TRBJ1-5,13,-,CASAGASNQPQHF,TGTGCCAGTGCAGGGGCCAGCAATCAGCCCCAGCATTTT
TRBV5-1,-,TRBJ1-1,13,-,CASTSGGLTEAFF,TGCGCCAGCACCTCGGGGGGACTAACTGAAGCTTTCTTT
TRBV28,-,TRBJ1-2,13,-,CASSPGQVYGYTF,TGTGCCAGCAGCCCAGGACAAGTCTATGGCTACACCTTC
TRBV4-1,-,TRBJ2-1,18,TRBD1,CASSQAAGGGFTYNEQFF,TGCGCCAGCAGCCAAGCCGCAGGGGGCGGGTTTACCTACAATGAGCAGTTCTTC
TRBV6-1,-,TRBJ2-1,18,TRBD2,CASSESLAGVLSYNEQFF,TGTGCCAGCAGTGAATCCCTAGCGGGGGTGCTCTCCTACAATGAGCAGTTCTTC
TRBV7-2,-,TRBJ2-7,17,-,CASSLGFQSRFLYEQYF,TGTGCCAGCAGCTTAGGTTTTCAGTCCAGGTTTCTCTACGAGCAGTACTTC
TRBV3-1/TRBV3-2,-,TRBJ1-5,18,TRBD1,CASSPSLHGTGVNQPQHF,TGTGCCAGCAGCCCCTCACTCCACGGGACAGGGGTTAATCAGCCCCAGCATTTT
TRBV19,-,TRBJ2-7,15,TRBD2,CASSIAGGGFSEQYF,TGTGCCAGTAGTATTGCGGGGGGGGGTTTCTCCGAGCAGTACTTC
TRBV6-5,-,TRBJ2-1,14,TRBD2,CASSTSGAYNEQFF,TGTGCCAGCAGCACCAGCGGGGCTTACAATGAGCAGTTCTTC
TRBV5-1,-,TRBJ1-3,17,-,CASSLAGQIHSGNTIYF,TGCGCCAGCAGCTTGGCCGGACAGATCCACTCTGGAAACACCATATATTTT
TRBV5-1,-,TRBJ2-1,13,TRBD1,CASSSGQGNEQFF,TGCGCCAGCAGCTCCGGACAGGGTAATGAGCAGTTCTTC
TRBV6-4,-,TRBJ2-1,15,TRBD2,CASSEGSGGPGEQFF,TGTGCCAGCAGTGAAGGTAGCGGGGGGCCTGGTGAGCAGTTCTTC
TRBV2,-,TRBJ1-5,15,-,CASKGGGHSNQPQHF,TGTGCCAGCAAGGGAGGGGGGCATAGCAATCAGCCCCAGCATTTT
TRBV12-5,few,TRBJ2-1,16,TRBD2,CASGLVKTSGYNEQFF,TGTGCTAGTGGTTTGGTAAAAACTAGCGGGTACAATGAGCAGTTCTTC
TRBV5-1,few,TRBJ1-1,13,-,CASSLAVGGRAFF,TGCGCCAGCAGCTTGGCGGTCGGCGGGAGGGCTTTCTTT
TRBV7-2,-,TRBJ1-2,18,TRBD1,CASSLVGQPVLANYGYTF,TGTGCCAGCAGCTTAGTGGGACAGCCAGTGCTAGCTAACTATGGCTACACCTTC
TRBV24-1,once,TRBJ2-1,16,TRBD2,CATSDELAGGRNEQFF,TGTGCCACCAGTGATGAACTAGCGGGGGGTAGGAATGAGCAGTTCTTC
TRBV7-2,few,TRBJ2-2,13,-,CASRTAHTGELFF,TGTGCCAGCCGGACAGCCCACACCGGGGAGCTGTTTTTT
TRBV10-3,once,TRBJ1-5,15,-,CAISESGTNNQPQHF,TGTGCCATCAGTGAGTCGGGGACTAACAATCAGCCCCAGCATTTT
TRBV6-5,-,TRBJ1-4,11,-,CASRYNEKLFF,TGTGCCAGCAGGTATAATGAAAAACTGTTTTTT
TRBV29-1,-,TRBJ1-1,11,-,CSAGHGTEAFF,TGCAGCGCCGGCCATGGTACTGAAGCTTTCTTT
TRBV5-5,-,TRBJ1-5,15,TRBD1,CASSGGQATNQPQHF,TGTGCCAGCAGCGGCGGACAGGCCACTAATCAGCCCCAGCATTTT
TRBV6-5,-,TRBJ2-5,13,-,CASSYSSSGTQYF,TGTGCCAGCAGTTACTCGAGCTCGGGGACCCAGTACTTC
TRBV19,-,TRBJ2-5,17,TRBD2,CASSQDGLAGGAETQYF,TGTGCCAGTAGCCAAGATGGACTAGCGGGGGGCGCAGAGACCCAGTACTTC
TRBV11-1,-,TRBJ1-1,15,TRBD1,CASHPGTGGSPGAFF,TGTGCCAGCCACCCCGGGACAGGGGGTTCACCGGGCGCTTTCTTT
TRBV7-9,-,TRBJ1-6,14,-,CASSPPIGNSPLHF,TGTGCCAGCAGCCCACCCATCGGCAATTCACCCCTCCACTTT
TRBV19,-,TRBJ1-2,13,-,CASSMTETNGYTF,TGTGCCAGTAGTATGACGGAAACTAATGGCTACACCTTC
TRBV3-1/TRBV3-2,-,TRBJ2-3,14,-,CASSRGGDADTQYF,TGTGCCAGCAGCCGTGGCGGGGACGCAGATACGCAGTATTTT
TRBV5-1,-,TRBJ2-2,16,TRBD2,CASSGWTSGGTGKLFF,TGCGCCAGCAGCGGATGGACTAGCGGGGGTACCGGGAAGCTGTTTTTT
TRBV19,-,TRBJ2-1,15,-,CASTLGRGAEDEQFF,TGTGCCAGTACCCTGGGGAGGGGGGCCGAGGATGAGCAGTTCTTC
TRBV5-1,-,TRBJ2-5,15,TRBD2,CASSLSGGEQETQYF,TGCGCCAGCAGCTTAAGCGGGGGGGAACAAGAGACCCAGTACTTC
TRBV5-1,-,TRBJ2-1,14,-,CASSFDHGGNEQFF,TGCGCCAGCAGCTTTGATCACGGCGGGAATGAGCAGTTCTTC
TRBV30,-,TRBJ2-6,17,-,CASNFMGTSSGANVLTF,TGTGCCTCAAATTTCATGGGGACTTCCTCTGGGGCCAACGTCCTGACTTTC
TRBV28,-,TRBJ1-3,17,-,CASSLADIQSSGNTIYF,TGTGCCAGCAGTTTAGCGGACATTCAGAGCTCTGGAAACACCATATATTTT
TRBV5-6,-,TRBJ2-3,16,TRBD2,CASTPGKGLLTDTQYF,TGTGCCAGCACCCCCGGAAAGGGACTACTCACAGATACGCAGTATTTT
TRBV12-3/TRBV12-4,-,TRBJ2-1,11,-,CASSLYNEQFF,TGTGCCAGCAGTTTATACAATGAGCAGTTCTTC
TRBV2,-,TRBJ2-2,15,TRBD1,CASSYGTGRPGELFF,TGTGCCAGCAGCTACGGGACAGGGCGACCCGGGGAGCTGTTTTTT
TRBV6-5,few,TRBJ2-7,13,-,CASISPASAEQYF,TGTGCCAGCATAAGTCCAGCTTCGGCCGAGCAGTACTTC
TRBV30,-,TRBJ1-1,11,-,CAWSGWLEAFF,TGTGCCTGGTCTGGGTGGCTCGAAGCTTTCTTT
TRBV29-1,-,TRBJ2-3,11,TRBD2,CSGAGADTQYF,TGCAGCGGGGCGGGGGCAGATACGCAGTATTTT
TRBV5-6,-,TRBJ2-7,15,TRBD2,CASSTLAGAAYEQYF,TGTGCCAGCAGCACACTAGCGGGGGCCGCCTACGAGCAGTACTTC
TRBV7-6,-,TRBJ2-5,16,TRBD2,CASSPRTSGVWETQYF,TGTGCCAGCAGCCCTAGGACTAGCGGGGTATGGGAGACCCAGTACTTC
TRBV2,-,TRBJ2-5,16,TRBD1,CASSEVRDRVTETQYF,TGTGCCAGCAGTGAAGTCCGGGACAGGGTGACGGAGACCCAGTACTTC
TRBV9,-,TRBJ2-2,14,-,CASSVALGTGELFF,TGTGCCAGCAGCGTAGCGTTGGGGACCGGGGAGCTGTTTTTT